These T cell receptor beta chains were read from a single sample in a study of regulatory T cells in long-lasting Graves disease. TCRdb re-called the multiplex PCR reads with MiXCR, one entry per CDR3 protein. Here the sample spans 450,000 or so distinct CDR3 sequences, 20% being singletons. The material sequenced was peripheral blood mononuclear cells (PBMCs), taken when the disease was refractory, from a patient treated with antithyroid drugs. Source of these receptors: a female donor with Graves disease. Each CDR3 is given with its conserved first and last residue. The D gene is left open where the match is weak. Size is omitted from some rows. Given values are once, few, many or a class for expanded clones.

>TRBV7-6|-|many|TRBJ2-2
CASSWGTGELFF
TGTGCCAGCAGTTGGGGGACCGGGGAGCTGTTTTTT
>TRBV19|-|-|TRBJ1-1
CASSARRGTEAFF
TGTGCCAGTAGTGCCCGGCGAGGCACTGAAGCTTTCTTT
>TRBV10-3|-|many|TRBJ2-5
CAIKATSLETQYF
TGTGCCATCAAGGCTACTAGCCTAGAGACCCAGTACTTC
>TRBV15|-|many|TRBJ1-2
CATSSRPSGIYGYTF
TGTGCCACCAGCAGTAGACCATCGGGAATCTATGGCTACACCTTC
>TRBV19|-|few|TRBJ2-5
CASSNQLQETQYF
TGTGCCAGTAGTAATCAGCTCCAAGAGACCCAGTACTTC
>TRBV3-1|TRBD1|-|TRBJ1-1
CASSQDGTGGFGTEAFF
TGTGCCAGCAGCCAAGATGGGACAGGGGGGTTCGGCACTGAAGCTTTCTTT
>TRBV2|-|-|TRBJ2-3
CASSQIVIDTQYF
TGTGCCAGCAGTCAAATAGTTATAGATACGCAGTATTTT
>TRBV6-2/TRBV6-3|-|many|TRBJ1-5
CASSYGQGTNQPQHF
TGTGCCAGCAGTTACGGGCAGGGGACGAATCAGCCCCAGCATTTT
>TRBV30|-|-|TRBJ1-3
CTSGLTSGNTIYF
TGTACCTCCGGACTCACCTCTGGAAACACCATATATTTT
>TRBV6-2/TRBV6-3|-|-|TRBJ2-2
CASSYSGQWELFF
TGTGCCAGCAGTTACTCGGGTCAGTGGGAGCTGTTTTTT
>TRBV4-1|TRBD2|-|TRBJ2-7
CASSHTSDLYEQYF
TGCGCCAGCAGCCACACTAGCGACCTCTACGAGCAGTACTTC
>TRBV2|TRBD1|many|TRBJ1-1
CASSEEGAGTEAFF
TGTGCCAGCAGTGAAGAGGGGGCTGGCACTGAAGCTTTCTTT
>TRBV27|TRBD2|-|TRBJ2-2
CASSLASPGLAGGFSGELFF
TGTGCCAGCAGTTTAGCCTCTCCGGGACTAGCGGGAGGGTTCAGCGGGGAGCTGTTTTTT
>TRBV6-1|-|many|TRBJ2-5
CASRPETQYF
TGTGCCAGCAGGCCGGAGACCCAGTACTTC
>TRBV12-3/TRBV12-4|-|many|TRBJ1-2
CASRDTYGYTF
TGTGCCAGCAGGGACACTTATGGCTACACCTTC
>TRBV29-1|-|-|TRBJ2-1
CSETRRALDEQFF
TGCAGCGAGACGAGGAGGGCATTGGATGAGCAGTTCTTC
>TRBV7-8|-|-|TRBJ2-1
CASSTGPNEQFF
TGTGCCAGCAGCACGGGACCCAATGAGCAGTTCTTC
>TRBV20-1|-|-|TRBJ2-1
CSALRRQYHNEQFF
TGCAGTGCCCTGCGGAGACAGTACCACAATGAGCAGTTCTTC
>TRBV20-1|TRBD1|few|TRBJ2-7
CSANLGQSYYEQYF
TGCAGTGCGAACTTGGGACAGTCATACTACGAGCAGTACTTC
>TRBV7-6|-|few|TRBJ2-7
CASSPLLREPTYEQYF
TGTGCCAGCAGCCCCCTTCTGAGGGAACCAACCTACGAGCAGTACTTC
>TRBV30|-|many|TRBJ1-1
CAWSVGVGATEAFF
TGTGCCTGGAGTGTAGGGGTAGGGGCTACTGAAGCTTTCTTT
>TRBV4-1|TRBD2|few|TRBJ2-7
CASRKLAGAGEQYF
TGCGCCAGCAGGAAGCTAGCGGGAGCTGGGGAGCAGTACTTC
>TRBV29-1|-|few|TRBJ2-7
CSAEAEGYSYEQYF
TGCAGCGCCGAGGCCGAGGGATACTCCTACGAGCAGTACTTC
>TRBV14|-|-|TRBJ1-1
CASSQENGGPLTEAFF
TGTGCCAGCAGCCAAGAAAACGGAGGACCGCTAACTGAAGCTTTCTTT
>TRBV28|-|many|TRBJ2-7
CASSYRVRSYEQYF
TGTGCCAGCAGTTACAGGGTCCGTTCGTACGAGCAGTACTTC
>TRBV14|TRBD1|-|TRBJ1-1
CASTQGGLKNTEAFF
TGTGCCAGCACACAGGGGGGTCTAAAGAACACTGAAGCTTTCTTT
>TRBV27|-|many|TRBJ1-5
CASSGRYLGGQPQHF
TGTGCCAGCAGTGGAAGATACCTCGGGGGTCAGCCCCAGCATTTT
>TRBV28|-|-|TRBJ2-2
CASSPDRWLRGGELFF
TGTGCCAGCAGTCCCGACCGATGGCTACGTGGCGGGGAGCTGTTTTTT
>TRBV10-3|-|many|TRBJ1-5
CAISVESNQPQHF
TGTGCCATCAGTGTTGAGAGTAATCAGCCCCAGCATTTT
>TRBV5-1|-|few|TRBJ2-5
CASSLGSGKFEETQYF
TGCGCCAGCAGCTTGGGGTCAGGCAAGTTCGAGGAGACCCAGTACTTC
>TRBV29-1|TRBD1|many|TRBJ1-2
CSVETGEGYGYTF
TGCAGCGTTGAAACAGGGGAGGGCTATGGCTACACCTTC
>TRBV28|-|many|TRBJ1-2
CASSLASQYYGYTF
TGTGCCAGCAGTTTAGCCAGCCAATACTATGGCTACACCTTC
>TRBV9|TRBD1|-|TRBJ1-1
CASSALGRGVTEAFF
TGTGCCAGCAGCGCCCTCGGCAGGGGGGTCACTGAAGCTTTCTTT
>TRBV28|-|many|TRBJ2-7
CASSFADRGYEQYF
TGTGCCAGCAGTTTCGCAGACCGAGGCTACGAGCAGTACTTC
>TRBV7-6|-|once|TRBJ1-1
CASSLRRGGLNTEAFF
TGTGCCAGCAGCCTACGACGGGGGGGACTGAACACTGAAGCTTTCTTT
>TRBV28|-|-|TRBJ1-2
CASSFRGMNTF
TGTGCCAGCAGTTTTCGGGGTATGAACACCTTC
>TRBV20-1|-|few|TRBJ1-3
CSPGLVGGRHSGNTIYF
TGCAGCCCTGGCTTAGTGGGGGGCCGACACTCTGGAAACACCATATATTTT
>TRBV29-1|-|many|TRBJ1-2
CSVDSLTGNYGYTF
TGCAGCGTTGATTCCCTTACAGGGAACTATGGCTACACCTTC
>TRBV28|-|many|TRBJ2-5
CASSSPGTLKTQYF
TGTGCCAGCAGTTCTCCCGGGACTTTGAAGACCCAGTACTTC
>TRBV30|-|-|TRBJ2-1
CAWSERDLEQFF
TGTGCCTGGAGTGAAAGGGACCTTGAGCAGTTCTTC
>TRBV20-1|-|many|TRBJ2-2
CSARDMDRNTGELFF
TGCAGTGCTAGAGATATGGACCGGAACACCGGGGAGCTGTTTTTT
>TRBV24-1|-|-|TRBJ1-5
CATSDLPSGEERNQPQHF
TGTGCCACCAGTGATTTGCCTTCGGGGGAGGAACGCAATCAGCCCCAGCATTTT
>TRBV7-9|-|-|TRBJ2-3
CASSSDRFSTDTQYF
TGTGCCAGCAGCTCAGACAGGTTTAGCACAGATACGCAGTATTTT